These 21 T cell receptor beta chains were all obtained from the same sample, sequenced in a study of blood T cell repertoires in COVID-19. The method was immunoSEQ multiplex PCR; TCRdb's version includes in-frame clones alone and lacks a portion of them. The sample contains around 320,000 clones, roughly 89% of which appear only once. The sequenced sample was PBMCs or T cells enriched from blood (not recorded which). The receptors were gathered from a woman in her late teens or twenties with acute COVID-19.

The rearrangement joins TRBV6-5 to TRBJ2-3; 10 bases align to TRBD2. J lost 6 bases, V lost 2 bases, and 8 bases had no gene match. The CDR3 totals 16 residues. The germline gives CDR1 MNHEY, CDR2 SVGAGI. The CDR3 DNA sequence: TGTGCCAGCAGTTACACTAGCGGGACCACTTCGGATACGCAGTATTTT. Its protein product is CASSYTSGTTSDTQYF.

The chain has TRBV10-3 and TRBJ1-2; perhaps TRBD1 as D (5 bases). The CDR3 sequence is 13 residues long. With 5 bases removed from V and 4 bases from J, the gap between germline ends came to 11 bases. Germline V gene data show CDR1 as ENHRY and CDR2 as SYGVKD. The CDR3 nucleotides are TGTGCCATCAGTTATGACAGCAGCTATGGCTACACCTTC. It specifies CAISYDSSYGYTF.

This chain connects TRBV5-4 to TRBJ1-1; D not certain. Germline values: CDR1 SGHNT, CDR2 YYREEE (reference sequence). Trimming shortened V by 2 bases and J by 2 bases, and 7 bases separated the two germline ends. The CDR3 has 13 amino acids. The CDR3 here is CASSFSGNTEAFF. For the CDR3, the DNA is TGTGCCAGCAGCTTTTCAGGTAACACTGAAGCTTTCTTT.

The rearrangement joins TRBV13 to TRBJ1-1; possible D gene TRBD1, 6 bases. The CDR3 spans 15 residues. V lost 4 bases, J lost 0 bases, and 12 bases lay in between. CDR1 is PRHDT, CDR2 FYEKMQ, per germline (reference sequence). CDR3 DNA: TGTGCCAGCAGCTCCCTTTCAGGGGTGAACACTGAAGCTTTCTTT. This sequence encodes CASSSLSGVNTEAFF.

CDR3 DNA: TGTGCCAGCAGTTTATCGACAGGGGTCATACAGGGCTACACCTTC. Translating gives CASSLSTGVIQGYTF. The V call is TRBV27, the J call TRBJ1-2, with 8 positions matching TRBD1. This CDR3 has 15 residues. Germline V CDR1 and CDR2: MNHEY, SMNVEV (reference sequence). V trimming: 0 bases; J trimming: 8 bases; junction bases outside the gene matches: 8.

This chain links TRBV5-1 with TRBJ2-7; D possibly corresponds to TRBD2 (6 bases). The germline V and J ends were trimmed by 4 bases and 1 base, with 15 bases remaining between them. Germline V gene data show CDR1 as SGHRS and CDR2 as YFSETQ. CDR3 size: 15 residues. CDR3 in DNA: TGCGCCAGCAGCATTGGAGGGGCAGGGTCCTACGAGCAGTACTTC. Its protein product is CASSIGGAGSYEQYF.

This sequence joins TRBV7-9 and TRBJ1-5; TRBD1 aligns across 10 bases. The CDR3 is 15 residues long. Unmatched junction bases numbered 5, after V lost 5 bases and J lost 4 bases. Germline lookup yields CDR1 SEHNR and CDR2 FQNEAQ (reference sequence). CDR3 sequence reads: CASSPGTGVNQPQHF. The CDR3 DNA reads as TGTGCCAGCAGCCCCGGGACAGGGGTAAATCAGCCCCAGCATTTT.

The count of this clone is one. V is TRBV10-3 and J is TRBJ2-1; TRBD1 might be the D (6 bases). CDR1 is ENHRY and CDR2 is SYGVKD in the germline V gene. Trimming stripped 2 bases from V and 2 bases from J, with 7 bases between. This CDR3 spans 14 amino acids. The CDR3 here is CAISEQGPYNEQFF. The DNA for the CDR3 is TGTGCCATCAGTGAGCAGGGGCCCTACAATGAGCAGTTCTTC.

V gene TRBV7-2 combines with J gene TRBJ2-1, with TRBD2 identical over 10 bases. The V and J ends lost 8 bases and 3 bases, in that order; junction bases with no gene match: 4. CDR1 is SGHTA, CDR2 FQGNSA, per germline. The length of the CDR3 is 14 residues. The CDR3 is CASHSGGLYNEQFF. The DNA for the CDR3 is TGTGCCAGCCATAGCGGGGGGCTCTACAATGAGCAGTTCTTC.

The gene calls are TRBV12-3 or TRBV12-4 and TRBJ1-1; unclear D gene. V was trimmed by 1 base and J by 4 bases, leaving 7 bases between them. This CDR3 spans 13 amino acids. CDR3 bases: TGTGCCAGCAGTTTAGTAGAAAGCACTGAAGCTTTCTTT. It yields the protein CASSLVESTEAFF.

CDR3 in amino acids: CASSNRADVGETQYF. For the CDR3, the DNA is TGTGCCAGTTCTAACAGGGCCGACGTCGGAGAGACCCAGTACTTC. This rearrangement joins TRBV19 to TRBJ2-5, with D tentatively TRBD1 (6 bases). Trimming left V 8 bases short and J 4 bases short, with 20 bases between. Germline-derived CDR1 and CDR2 are LNHDA and SQIVND (reference sequence). The CDR3 sequence is 15 residues long.

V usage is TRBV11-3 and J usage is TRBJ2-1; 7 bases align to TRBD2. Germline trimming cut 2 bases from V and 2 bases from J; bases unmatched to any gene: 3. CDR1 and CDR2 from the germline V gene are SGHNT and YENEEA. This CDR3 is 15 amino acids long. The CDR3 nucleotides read TGTGCCAGCAGCTTAACTAGCGTCGCCTACAATGAGCAGTTCTTC. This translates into CASSLTSVAYNEQFF.

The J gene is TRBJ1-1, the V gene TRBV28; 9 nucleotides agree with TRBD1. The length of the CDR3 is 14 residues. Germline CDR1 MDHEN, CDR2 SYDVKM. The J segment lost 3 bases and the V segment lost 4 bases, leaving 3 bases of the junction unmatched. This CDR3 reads CASSSWDRDTEAFF. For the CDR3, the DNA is TGTGCCAGCAGTTCATGGGACAGGGACACTGAAGCTTTCTTT.

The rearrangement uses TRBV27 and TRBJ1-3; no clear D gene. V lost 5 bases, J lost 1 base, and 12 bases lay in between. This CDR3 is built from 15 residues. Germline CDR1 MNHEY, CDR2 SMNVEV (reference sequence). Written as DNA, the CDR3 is TGTGCCAGCAGTCCGACTGGACTGTCTGGAAACACCATATATTTT. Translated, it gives CASSPTGLSGNTIYF.

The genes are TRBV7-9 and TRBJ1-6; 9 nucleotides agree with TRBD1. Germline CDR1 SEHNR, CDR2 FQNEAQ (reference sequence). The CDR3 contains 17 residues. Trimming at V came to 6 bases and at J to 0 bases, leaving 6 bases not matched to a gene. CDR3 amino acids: CASSRGTGSSYNSPLHF. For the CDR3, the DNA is TGTGCCAGCAGTCGTGGGACAGGGAGCTCCTATAATTCACCCCTCCACTTT.

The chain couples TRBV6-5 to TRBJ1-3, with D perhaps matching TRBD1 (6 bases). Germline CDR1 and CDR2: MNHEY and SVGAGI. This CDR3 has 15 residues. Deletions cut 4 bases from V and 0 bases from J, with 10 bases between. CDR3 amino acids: CASSFRGGSGNTIYF. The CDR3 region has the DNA TGTGCCAGCAGTTTCAGAGGGGGCTCTGGAAACACCATATATTTT.

The CDR3 here is CASSLFEKAFF. The CDR3, as DNA: TGTGCCAGCAGCTTATTCGAGAAAGCTTTCTTT. The chain uses TRBV7-9 and TRBJ1-1; D not certain. The V end was cut by 2 bases, the J end by 9 bases, with 7 bases between. Germline CDR1 reads SEHNR; CDR2 reads FQNEAQ (reference sequence). This CDR3 spans 11 amino acids.

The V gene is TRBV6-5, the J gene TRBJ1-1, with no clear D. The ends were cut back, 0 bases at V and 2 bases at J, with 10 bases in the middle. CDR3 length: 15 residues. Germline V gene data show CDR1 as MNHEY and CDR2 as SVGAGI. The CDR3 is CASSYSDTLNTEAFF. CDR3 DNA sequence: TGTGCCAGCAGTTACTCCGACACCCTAAACACTGAAGCTTTCTTT.

CDR3 coding DNA: TGTGCCAGCAGACACGGGGTTGGTCAGCCCCAGCATTTT. Translated: CASRHGVGQPQHF. This chain links TRBV6-5 with TRBJ1-5; D remains unclear. Deletions cut 6 bases from V and 6 bases from J, with 12 bases between. The CDR3 totals 13 residues. Germline CDR1 and CDR2: MNHEY and SVGAGI.

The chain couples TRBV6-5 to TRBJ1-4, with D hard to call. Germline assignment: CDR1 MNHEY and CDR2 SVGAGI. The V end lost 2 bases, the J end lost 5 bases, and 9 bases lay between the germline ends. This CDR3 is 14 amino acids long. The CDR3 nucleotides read TGTGCCAGCAGTTACGGTAGTGCCAATGAAAAACTGTTTTTT. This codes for CASSYGSANEKLFF.

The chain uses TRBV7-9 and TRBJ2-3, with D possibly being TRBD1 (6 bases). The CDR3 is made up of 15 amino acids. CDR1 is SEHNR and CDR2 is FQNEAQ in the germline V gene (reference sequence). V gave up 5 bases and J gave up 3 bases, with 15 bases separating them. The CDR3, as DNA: TGTGCCAGCAGCCGGAACACAGGGACGACAGATACGCAGTATTTT. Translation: CASSRNTGTTDTQYF.